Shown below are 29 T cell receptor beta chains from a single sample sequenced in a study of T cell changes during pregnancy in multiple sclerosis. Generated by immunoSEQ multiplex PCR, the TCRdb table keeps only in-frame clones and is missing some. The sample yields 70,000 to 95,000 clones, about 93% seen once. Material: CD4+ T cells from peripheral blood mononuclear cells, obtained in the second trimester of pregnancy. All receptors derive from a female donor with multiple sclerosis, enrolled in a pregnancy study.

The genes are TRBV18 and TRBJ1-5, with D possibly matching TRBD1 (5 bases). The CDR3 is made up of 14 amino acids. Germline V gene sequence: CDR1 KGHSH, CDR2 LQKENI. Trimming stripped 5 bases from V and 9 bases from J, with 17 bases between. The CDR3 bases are TGTGCCAGCTCAGGGGGAGGTCCCGGGGGGCCCCAGCATTTT. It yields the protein CASSGGGPGGPQHF.

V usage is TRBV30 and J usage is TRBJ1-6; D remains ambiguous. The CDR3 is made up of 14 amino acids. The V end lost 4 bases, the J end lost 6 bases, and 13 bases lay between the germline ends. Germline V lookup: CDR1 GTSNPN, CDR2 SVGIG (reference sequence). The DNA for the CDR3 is TGTGCCTGGATAGGCAGGCCTTTTAATTCACCCCTCCACTTT. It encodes CAWIGRPFNSPLHF.

CDR3 in amino acids: CASSTTGGETQYF. The CDR3 coding sequence is TGTGCCAGCAGCACTACAGGGGGGGAGACCCAGTACTTC. The chain links TRBV7-3 to TRBJ2-5; 8 nucleotides agree with TRBD1. The CDR3 length is 13 residues. Germline trimming cut 5 bases from V and 5 bases from J; bases unmatched to any gene: 4. Germline V CDR1 and CDR2: SGHTA, FQGTGA.

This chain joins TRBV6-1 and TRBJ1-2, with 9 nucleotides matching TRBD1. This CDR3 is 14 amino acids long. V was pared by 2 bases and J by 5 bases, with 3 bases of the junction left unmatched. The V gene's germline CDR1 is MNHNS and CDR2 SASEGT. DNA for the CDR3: TGTGCCAGCAGTGAAACGGGACAGGGATATGGCTACACCTTC. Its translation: CASSETGQGYGYTF.

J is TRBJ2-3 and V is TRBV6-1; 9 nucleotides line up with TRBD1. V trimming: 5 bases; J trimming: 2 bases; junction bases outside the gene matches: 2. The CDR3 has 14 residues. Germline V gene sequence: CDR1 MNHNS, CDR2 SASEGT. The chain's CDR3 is CASSWTGVTDTQYF. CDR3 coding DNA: TGTGCCAGCAGTTGGACAGGGGTCACAGATACGCAGTATTTT.

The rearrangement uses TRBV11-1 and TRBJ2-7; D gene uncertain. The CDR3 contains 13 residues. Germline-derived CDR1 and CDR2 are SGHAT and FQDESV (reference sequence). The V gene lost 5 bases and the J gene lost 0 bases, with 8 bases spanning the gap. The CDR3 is CASSRVNSYEQYF. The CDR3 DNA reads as TGTGCCAGCAGCCGAGTTAACTCCTACGAGCAGTACTTC.

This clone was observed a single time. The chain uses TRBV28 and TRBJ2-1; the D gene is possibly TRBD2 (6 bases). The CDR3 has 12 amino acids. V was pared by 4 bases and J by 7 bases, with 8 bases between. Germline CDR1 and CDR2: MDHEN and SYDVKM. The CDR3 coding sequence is TGTGCCAGCAGTTGGGGGGAAAATGAGCAGTTCTTC. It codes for CASSWGENEQFF. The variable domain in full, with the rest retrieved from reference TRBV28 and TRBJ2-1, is DVKVTQSSRYLVKRTGEKVFLECVQDMDHENMFWYRQDPGLGLRLIYFSYDVKMKEKGDIPEGYSVSREKKERFSLILESASTNQTSMYLCASSWGENEQFFGPGTRLTVL.

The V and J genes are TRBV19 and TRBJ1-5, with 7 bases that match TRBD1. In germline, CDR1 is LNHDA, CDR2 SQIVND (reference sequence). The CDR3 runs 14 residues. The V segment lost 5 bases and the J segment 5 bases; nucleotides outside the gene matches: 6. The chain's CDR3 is CASSPQGYYQPQHF. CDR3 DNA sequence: TGTGCCAGTAGTCCACAGGGGTATTATCAGCCCCAGCATTTT.

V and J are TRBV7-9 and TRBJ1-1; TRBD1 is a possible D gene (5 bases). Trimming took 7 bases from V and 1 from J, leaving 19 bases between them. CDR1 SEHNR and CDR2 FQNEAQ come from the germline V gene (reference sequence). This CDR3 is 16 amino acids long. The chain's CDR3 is CASTNWGGVENTEAFF. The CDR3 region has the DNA TGTGCCAGCACCAACTGGGGCGGGGTCGAGAACACTGAAGCTTTCTTT.

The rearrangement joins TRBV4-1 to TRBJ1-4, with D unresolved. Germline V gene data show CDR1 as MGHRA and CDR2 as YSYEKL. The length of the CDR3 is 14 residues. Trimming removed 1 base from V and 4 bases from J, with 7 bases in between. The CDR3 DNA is TGCGCCAGCAGCCAAGTAGGAGTTAATGAAAAACTGTTTTTT. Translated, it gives CASSQVGVNEKLFF.

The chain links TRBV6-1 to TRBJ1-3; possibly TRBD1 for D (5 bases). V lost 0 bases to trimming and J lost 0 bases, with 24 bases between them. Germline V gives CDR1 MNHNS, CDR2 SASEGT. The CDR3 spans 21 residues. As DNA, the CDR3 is TGTGCCAGCAGTGAAGCGGGAAGGGGCAGTATTAAGGATCACTCTGGAAACACCATATATTTT. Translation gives CASSEAGRGSIKDHSGNTIYF.

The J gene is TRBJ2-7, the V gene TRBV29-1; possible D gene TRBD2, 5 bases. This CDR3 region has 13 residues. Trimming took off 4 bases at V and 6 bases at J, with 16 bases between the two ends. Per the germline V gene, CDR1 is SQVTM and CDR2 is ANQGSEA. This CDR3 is CSVAKDGAGEQYF. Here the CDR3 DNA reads TGCAGCGTTGCGAAGGACGGCGCGGGCGAGCAGTACTTC.

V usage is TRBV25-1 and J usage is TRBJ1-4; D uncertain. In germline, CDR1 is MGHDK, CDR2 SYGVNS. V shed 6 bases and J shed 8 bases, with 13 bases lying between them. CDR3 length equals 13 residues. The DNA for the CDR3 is TGTGCCAGCAGAGCGATTTCGGAAGAAAAACTGTTTTTT. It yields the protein CASRAISEEKLFF.

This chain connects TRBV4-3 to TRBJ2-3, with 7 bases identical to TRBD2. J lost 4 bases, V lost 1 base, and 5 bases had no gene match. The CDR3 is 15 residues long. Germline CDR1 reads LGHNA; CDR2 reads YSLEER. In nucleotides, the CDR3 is TGCGCCAGCAGCCAAGCCCCGACTAGCCCAGATACGCAGTATTTT. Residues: CASSQAPTSPDTQYF.

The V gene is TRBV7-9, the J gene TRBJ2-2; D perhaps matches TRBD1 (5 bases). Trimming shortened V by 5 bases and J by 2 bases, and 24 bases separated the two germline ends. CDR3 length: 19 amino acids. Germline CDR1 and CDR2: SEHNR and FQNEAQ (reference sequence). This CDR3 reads CASSLRTRWGPNNTGELFF. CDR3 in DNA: TGTGCCAGCAGCCTACGGACCAGATGGGGCCCTAATAACACCGGGGAGCTGTTTTTT.

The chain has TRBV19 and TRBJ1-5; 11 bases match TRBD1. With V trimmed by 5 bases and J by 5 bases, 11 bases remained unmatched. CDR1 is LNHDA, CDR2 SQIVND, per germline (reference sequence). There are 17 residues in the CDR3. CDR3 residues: CASSPRGTGGIDQPQHF. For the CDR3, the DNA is TGTGCCAGTAGTCCCCGAGGGACAGGGGGAATCGATCAGCCCCAGCATTTT. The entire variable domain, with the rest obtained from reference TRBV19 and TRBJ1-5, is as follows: DGGITQSPKYLFRKEGQNVTLSCEQNLNHDAMYWYRQDPGQGLRLIYYSQIVNDFQKGDIAEGYSVSREKKESFPLTVTSAQKNPTAFYLCASSPRGTGGIDQPQHFGDGTRLSIL.

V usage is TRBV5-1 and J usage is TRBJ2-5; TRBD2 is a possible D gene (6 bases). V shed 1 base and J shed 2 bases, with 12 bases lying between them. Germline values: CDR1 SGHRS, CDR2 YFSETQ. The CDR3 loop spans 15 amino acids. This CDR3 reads CASSLRASAQETQYF. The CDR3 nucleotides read TGCGCCAGCAGCTTGCGGGCTAGCGCACAAGAGACCCAGTACTTC.

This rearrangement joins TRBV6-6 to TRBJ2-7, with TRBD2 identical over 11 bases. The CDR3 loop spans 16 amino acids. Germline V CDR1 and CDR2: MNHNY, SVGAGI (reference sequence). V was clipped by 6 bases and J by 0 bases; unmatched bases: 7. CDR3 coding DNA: TGTGCCAGCAGCCTCGCTAGCGGGAGGAACTCCTACGAGCAGTACTTC. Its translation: CASSLASGRNSYEQYF.

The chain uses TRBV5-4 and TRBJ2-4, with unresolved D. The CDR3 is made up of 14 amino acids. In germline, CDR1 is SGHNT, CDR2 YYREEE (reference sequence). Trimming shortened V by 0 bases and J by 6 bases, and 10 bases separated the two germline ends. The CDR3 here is CASSLAATGNIQYF. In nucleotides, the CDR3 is TGTGCCAGCAGCTTGGCGGCCACGGGAAACATTCAGTACTTC. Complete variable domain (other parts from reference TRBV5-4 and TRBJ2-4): ETGVTQSPTHLIKTRGQQVTLRCSSQSGHNTVSWYQQALGQGPQFIFQYYREEENGRGNFPPRFSGLQFPNYSSELNVNALELDDSALYLCASSLAATGNIQYFGAGTRLSVL.

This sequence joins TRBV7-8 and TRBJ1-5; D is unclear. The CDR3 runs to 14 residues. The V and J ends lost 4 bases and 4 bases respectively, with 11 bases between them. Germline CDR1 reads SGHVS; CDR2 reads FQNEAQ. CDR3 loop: CASSSSPLNQPQHF. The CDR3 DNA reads TGTGCCAGCAGCTCCTCCCCCCTTAATCAGCCCCAGCATTTT.

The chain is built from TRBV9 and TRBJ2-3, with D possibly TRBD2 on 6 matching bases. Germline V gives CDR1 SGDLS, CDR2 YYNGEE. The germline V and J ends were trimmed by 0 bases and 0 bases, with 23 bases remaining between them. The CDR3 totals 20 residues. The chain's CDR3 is CASSVAVRGTGSYSTDTQYF. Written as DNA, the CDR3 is TGTGCCAGCAGCGTAGCTGTCCGTGGGACCGGGAGCTATAGCACAGATACGCAGTATTTT.

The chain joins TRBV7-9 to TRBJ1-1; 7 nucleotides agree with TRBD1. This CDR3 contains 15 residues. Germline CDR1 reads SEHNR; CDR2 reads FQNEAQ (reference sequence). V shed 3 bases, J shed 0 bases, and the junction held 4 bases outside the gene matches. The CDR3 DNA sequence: TGTGCCAGCAGCTTGGAGGGACAGATGAACACTGAAGCTTTCTTT. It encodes CASSLEGQMNTEAFF. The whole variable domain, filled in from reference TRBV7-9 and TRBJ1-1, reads DTGVSQNPRHKITKRGQNVTFRCDPISEHNRLYWYRQTLGQGPEFLTYFQNEAQLEKSRLLSDRFSAERPKGSFSTLEIQRTEQGDSAMYLCASSLEGQMNTEAFFGQGTRLTVV.

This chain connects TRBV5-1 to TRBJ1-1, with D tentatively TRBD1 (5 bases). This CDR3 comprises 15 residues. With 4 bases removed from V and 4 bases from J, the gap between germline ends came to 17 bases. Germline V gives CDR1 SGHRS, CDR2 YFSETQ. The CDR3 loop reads CASSTEGGVATEAFF. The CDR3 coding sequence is TGCGCCAGCAGCACCGAGGGAGGGGTGGCCACTGAAGCTTTCTTT. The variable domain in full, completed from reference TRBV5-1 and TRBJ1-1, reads KAGVTQTPRYLIKTRGQQVTLSCSPISGHRSVSWYQQTPGQGLQFLFEYFSETQRNKGNFPGRFSGRQFSNSRSEMNVSTLELGDSALYLCASSTEGGVATEAFFGQGTRLTVV.

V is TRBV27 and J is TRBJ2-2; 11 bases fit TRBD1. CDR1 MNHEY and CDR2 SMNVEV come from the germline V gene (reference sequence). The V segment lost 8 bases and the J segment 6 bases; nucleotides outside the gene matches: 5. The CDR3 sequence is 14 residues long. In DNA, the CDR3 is TGTGCCAGCCGCAGGACAGGGGGCGCCGGGGAGCTGTTTTTT. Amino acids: CASRRTGGAGELFF.

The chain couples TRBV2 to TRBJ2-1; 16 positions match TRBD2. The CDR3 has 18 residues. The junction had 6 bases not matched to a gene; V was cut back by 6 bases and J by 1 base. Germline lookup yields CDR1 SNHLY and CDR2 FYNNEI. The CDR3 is CASRGLAGGPGSYNEQFF. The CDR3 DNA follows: TGTGCCAGCAGGGGACTAGCGGGAGGGCCAGGATCCTACAATGAGCAGTTCTTC.

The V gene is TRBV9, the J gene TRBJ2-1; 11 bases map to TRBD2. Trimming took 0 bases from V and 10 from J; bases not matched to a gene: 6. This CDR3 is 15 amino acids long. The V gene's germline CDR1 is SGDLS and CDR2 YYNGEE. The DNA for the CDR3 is TGTGCCAGCAGCGTAGTACTAGCGGGAGCCAAAGAGCAGTTCTTC. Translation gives CASSVVLAGAKEQFF.

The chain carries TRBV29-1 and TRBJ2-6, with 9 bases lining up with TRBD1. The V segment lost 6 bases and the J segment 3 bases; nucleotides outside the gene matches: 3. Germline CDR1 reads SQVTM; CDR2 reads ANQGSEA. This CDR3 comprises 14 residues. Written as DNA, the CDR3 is TGCAGCGTCGGGGACAGGGTTGGGGCCAACGTCCTGACTTTC. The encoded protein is CSVGDRVGANVLTF.

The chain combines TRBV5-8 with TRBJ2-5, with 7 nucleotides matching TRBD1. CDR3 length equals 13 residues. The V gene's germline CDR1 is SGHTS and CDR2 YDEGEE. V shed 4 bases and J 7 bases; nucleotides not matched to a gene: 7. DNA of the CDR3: TGTGCCAGCAGCCGTACAGGGGTAGGGACCCAGTACTTC. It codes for CASSRTGVGTQYF. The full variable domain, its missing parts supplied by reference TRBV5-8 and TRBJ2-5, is EAGVTQSPTHLIKTRGQQATLRCSPISGHTSVYWYQQALGLGLQFLLWYDEGEERNRGNFPPRFSGRQFPNYSSELNVNALELEDSALYLCASSRTGVGTQYFGPGTRLLVL.

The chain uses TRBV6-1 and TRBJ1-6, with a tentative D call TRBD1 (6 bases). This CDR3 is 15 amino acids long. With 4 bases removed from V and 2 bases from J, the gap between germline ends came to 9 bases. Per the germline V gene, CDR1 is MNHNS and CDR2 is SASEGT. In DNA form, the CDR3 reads TGTGCCAGCAGTGTTGGGGACACCTATAATTCACCCCTCCACTTT. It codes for CASSVGDTYNSPLHF.